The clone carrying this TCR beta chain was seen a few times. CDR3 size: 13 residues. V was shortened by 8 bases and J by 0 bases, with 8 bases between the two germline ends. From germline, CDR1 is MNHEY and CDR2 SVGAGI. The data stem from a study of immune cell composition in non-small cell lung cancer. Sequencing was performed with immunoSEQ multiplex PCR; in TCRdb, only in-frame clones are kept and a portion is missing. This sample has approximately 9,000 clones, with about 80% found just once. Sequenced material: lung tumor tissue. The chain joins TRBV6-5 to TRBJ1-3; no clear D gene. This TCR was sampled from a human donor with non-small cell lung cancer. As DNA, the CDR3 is TGTGCCAGCTTCCCCCTCTCTGGAAACACCATATATTTT. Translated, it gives CASFPLSGNTIYF.